Each of the 23 T cell receptor beta chains below was sequenced from the same sample in a study of blood T cells in healthy people across ages (dated by TCRdb to the mid-2010s). The library was made by 5' RACE. The instrument given in TCRdb is Illumina HiSeq 2500. A second about 7 to 11 cycle PCR used a sample-barcoded 5' primer and a J-beta primer mix. Starting from the raw public reads, TCRdb applied fastp trimming at Q25, assembled clones with MiXCR and retained in-frame beta chains. Every entry covers one CDR3 protein and lists the most common genes and DNA from its rows. This sample holds 910,000 or so distinct CDR3 sequences; 45% to 60% were observed only once. About a fifth of the sample lies in the top ten. Sequencing was performed on blood. The source is a woman aged 55 to 70 in good health.

This clonotype was seen only a few times. The chain links TRBV29-1 to TRBJ2-6; a weak D match, TRBD1 (5 bases). Germline assignment: CDR1 SQVTM and CDR2 ANQGSEA. The CDR3 consists of 15 residues. With 4 bases removed from V and 0 bases from J, the gap between germline ends came to 10 bases. The DNA for the CDR3 is TGCAGCGTTGGAACAGGAAACTCTGGGGCCAACGTCCTGACTTTC. It specifies CSVGTGNSGANVLTF.

The chain couples TRBV12-3 or TRBV12-4 to TRBJ2-2; TRBD2 might be the D (6 bases). The CDR3 is 14 amino acids. Trimming took 7 bases from V and 6 from J, leaving 15 bases between them. CDR3 coding DNA: TGTGCCAGCATGGAGGGGCTAGTGGCCGGGGAGCTGTTTTTT. Amino acids: CASMEGLVAGELFF.

In this sample, this clonotype turned up a few times. The CDR3 loop reads CASSLGQGEFQETQYF. The DNA of the CDR3 is TGCGCCAGCAGCTTGGGACAGGGGGAATTCCAGGAGACCCAGTACTTC. This chain connects TRBV5-1 to TRBJ2-5; 9 bases line up with TRBD1. The CDR3 has 16 amino acids. V lost 0 bases, J lost 5 bases, and 8 bases stayed unmatched. CDR1 and CDR2 (germline): SGHRS, YFSETQ.

This clonotype showed up many times. The genes are TRBV28 and TRBJ2-5, with 8 bases lining up with TRBD1. After removal of 6 bases from V and 2 bases from J, the junction contained 2 bases not matched to a gene. The CDR3 totals 13 residues. Germline loops: CDR1 MDHEN, CDR2 SYDVKM. The CDR3 nucleotides are TGTGCCAGCAGAAGGACAGGGCAAGAGACCCAGTACTTC. It encodes CASRRTGQETQYF.

The V and J genes are TRBV6-5 and TRBJ2-4; D is perhaps TRBD2 (6 bases). V was clipped by 4 bases and J by 13 bases, with 14 bases between them. CDR3 size: 12 residues. Per the germline V gene, CDR1 is MNHEY and CDR2 is SVGAGI. The CDR3 loop reads CASSFEGGEQYF. CDR3 nucleotide sequence: TGTGCCAGCAGTTTCGAGGGCGGGGAGCAGTACTTC.

This chain links TRBV28 with TRBJ1-5, with D maybe TRBD1 (5 bases). CDR3 length equals 16 residues. V was clipped by 3 bases and J by 4 bases, with 16 bases between them. CDR1 and CDR2 (germline): MDHEN, SYDVKM. CDR3 coding DNA: TGTGCCAGCAGTTTCCCCCGCGAGGGGCAAAATCAGCCCCAGCATTTT. Protein sequence: CASSFPREGQNQPQHF.

The V gene is TRBV30, the J gene TRBJ1-5; weak D call: TRBD1 (6 bases). There are 20 residues in the CDR3. The V gene lost 2 bases and the J gene lost 0 bases, with 26 bases spanning the gap. CDR1 and CDR2 (germline): GTSNPN, SVGIG (reference sequence). CDR3 loop: CAWSSPRGGNNVHSNQPQHF. The CDR3 nucleotides are TGTGCCTGGAGTTCTCCGAGGGGGGGGAATAACGTCCATAGCAATCAGCCCCAGCATTTT.

This clonotype was observed a few times. The V gene is TRBV6-5, the J gene TRBJ2-1; D not resolved. This CDR3 region has 14 residues. Germline CDR1 MNHEY, CDR2 SVGAGI. V was cut by 0 bases and J by 4 bases, with 7 bases left in between. This chain's CDR3 is CASSYSADYNEQFF. The CDR3 DNA is TGTGCCAGCAGTTACTCGGCAGATTACAATGAGCAGTTCTTC.

The sample holds one count of this clonotype. The rearrangement uses TRBV3-1 and TRBJ2-3, with 13 bases fitting TRBD2. The germline V gene encodes CDR1 LGHDT and CDR2 YNNKEL (reference sequence). CDR3 length: 20 amino acids. J lost 0 bases, V lost 2 bases, and 11 bases had no gene match. Written as DNA, the CDR3 is TGTGCCAGCAGCCAACAACTTTCCGGGACTAGCGGGACTAGCACAGATACGCAGTATTTT. Protein sequence: CASSQQLSGTSGTSTDTQYF.

The chain couples TRBV28 to TRBJ1-2, with 10 bases identical to TRBD1. Germline V gene lookup returns CDR1 MDHEN and CDR2 SYDVKM. Trimming took 6 bases from V and 10 from J; bases not matched to a gene: 8. The CDR3 length is 13 residues. This chain's CDR3 is CASRVPGQGIYTF. Written as DNA, the CDR3 is TGTGCCAGCAGGGTACCGGGACAGGGGATCTACACCTTC.

The gene calls are TRBV27 and TRBJ2-5, with D maybe TRBD1 (5 bases). The CDR3 is made up of 11 amino acids. Germline CDR1 MNHEY, CDR2 SMNVEV (reference sequence). V lost 8 bases and J 10 bases, leaving 14 bases between the germline ends. This CDR3 reads CASGWTPVQYF. CDR3 in DNA: TGTGCCAGCGGGTGGACACCGGTCCAGTACTTC.

A note on this clonotype: One junction end disagrees with the germline gene, perhaps due to a read error. The chain carries TRBV20-1 and TRBJ2-3, with 9 positions matching TRBD2. The CDR3 has 15 residues. Germline V gene lookup returns CDR1 DFQATT and CDR2 SNEGSKA (reference sequence). The chain's CDR3 is CSASRTSVSTDTQYF. The CDR3 DNA reads TGCAGTGCTAGCCGGACTAGCGTTAGCACGGATACGCAGTATTTT.

This clonotype turned up a few times. The chain recombines TRBV3-1 with TRBJ2-1; 7 bases fit TRBD2. The CDR3 consists of 15 residues. CDR1 LGHDT and CDR2 YNNKEL come from the germline V gene (reference sequence). Trimming removed 1 base from V and 6 bases from J; junction bases left unmatched: 6. CDR3 sequence: CASSQGGGRGNEQFF. The DNA for the CDR3 is TGTGCCAGCAGCCAAGGGGGCGGGAGAGGCAATGAGCAGTTCTTC.

V usage is TRBV6-2 or TRBV6-3 and J usage is TRBJ2-7, with 8 bases lining up with TRBD2. The germline gives CDR1 MNHEY, CDR2 SVGEGT. The CDR3 contains 16 residues. Trimming cost V 3 bases and J 5 bases; bases outside gene matches: 12. DNA of the CDR3: TGTGCCAGCAGTTATGCGGGGCGAGCGGGAGCCGACGAGCAGTACTTC. Residues: CASSYAGRAGADEQYF.

This clonotype came up a few times. The chain uses TRBV4-1 and TRBJ2-7; either TRBD1 or TRBD2 may supply D (5 bases each). With 3 bases removed from V and 0 bases from J, the gap between germline ends came to 15 bases. This CDR3 contains 16 residues. Germline-derived CDR1 and CDR2 are MGHRA and YSYEKL. The CDR3 reads CASSQGPGPSSYEQYF. In nucleotides, the CDR3 is TGCGCCAGCAGCCAGGGACCGGGCCCTAGCTCCTACGAGCAGTACTTC.

Many counts were recorded for this clonotype. The V call is TRBV29-1, the J call TRBJ2-7, with 12 bases that match TRBD1. The trim removed 6 bases at V and 4 bases at J, leaving 4 bases unmatched. The germline gives CDR1 SQVTM, CDR2 ANQGSEA. CDR3 length: 13 amino acids. CDR3 DNA: TGCAGCGTGCCGGGACAGGGGGCTTACGAGCAGTACTTC. Its protein product is CSVPGQGAYEQYF.

This chain links TRBV6-4 with TRBJ2-5, with 11 bases aligning to TRBD2. Trimming removed 6 bases from V and 2 bases from J; junction bases left unmatched: 11. This CDR3 has 17 amino acids. Germline CDR1 is MRHNA and CDR2 is SNTAGT. The CDR3 DNA reads TGTGCCAGCAGCCGTCTTTATAGCGGGAGGGAACAAGAGACCCAGTACTTC. This translates into CASSRLYSGREQETQYF.

The chain links TRBV7-2 to TRBJ2-7, with D tentatively TRBD1 or TRBD2 (6 bases each). Trimming stripped 4 bases from V and 2 bases from J, with 18 bases between. The CDR3 consists of 16 residues. Per germline, CDR1 SGHTA and CDR2 FQGNSA. The CDR3: CASSSTGGGSPYEQYF. For the CDR3, the DNA is TGTGCCAGCAGCTCAACCGGAGGGGGAAGCCCCTACGAGCAGTACTTC.

V usage is TRBV20-1 and J usage is TRBJ2-3, with 7 nucleotides matching TRBD2. Losses at the gene ends were 1 base for V and 2 bases for J; bases not matched to a gene: 3. The CDR3 consists of 14 residues. Germline loops: CDR1 DFQATT, CDR2 SNEGSKA (reference sequence). CDR3 in amino acids: CSARGQRDTDTQYF. The CDR3 nucleotides read TGCAGTGCTAGAGGCCAGCGGGACACAGATACGCAGTATTTT.

The chain links TRBV6-5 to TRBJ2-7; 10 positions agree with TRBD2. With 0 bases clipped from V and 7 bases from J, the junction kept 6 bases outside the gene matches. The CDR3 sequence is 15 residues long. Per germline, CDR1 MNHEY and CDR2 SVGAGI. The CDR3 region is CASSYSSGRAREQYF. CDR3 DNA sequence: TGTGCCAGCAGTTACTCGAGCGGGAGGGCCCGGGAGCAGTACTTC.

J is TRBJ1-2 and V is TRBV4-3; unclear D gene. The V gene lost 0 bases and the J gene lost 4 bases, with 12 bases spanning the gap. This CDR3 comprises 15 residues. The germline CDR1 and CDR2 sequences are LGHNA and YSLEER. CDR3 DNA sequence: TGCGCCAGCAGCCAAGAGTCCTTCCCATTCTATGGCTACACCTTC. Residues: CASSQESFPFYGYTF.

The CDR3: CASSPGGIRNQPQHF. The CDR3 DNA reads TGTGCCAGCAGTCCAGGGGGAATACGCAATCAGCCCCAGCATTTT. This chain connects TRBV2 to TRBJ1-5; 7 bases fit TRBD1. The V segment lost 5 bases and the J segment 2 bases; nucleotides outside the gene matches: 6. The CDR3 is 15 amino acids. Germline CDR1 and CDR2: SNHLY and FYNNEI.

The CDR3 here is CASSQDGDQPQHF. As DNA, the CDR3 is TGTGCCAGCAGCCAAGATGGGGATCAGCCCCAGCATTTT. This rearrangement joins TRBV3-1 to TRBJ1-5; no definite D call. This CDR3 contains 13 residues. Trimming took off 0 bases at V and 5 bases at J, with 5 bases between the two ends. Germline assignment: CDR1 LGHDT and CDR2 YNNKEL (reference sequence).